These 10 T cell receptor beta chains were sequenced from one sample in a study of cytomegalovirus exposure and HLA in healthy donors. Use of 60 Vbeta and 13 Jbeta primers characterized the PCR. Assay: immunoSEQ multiplex PCR; the TCRdb copy retains only in-frame clones and omits some. The sample shows 29,000 or so clones, 62% of them seen only once. Material for sequencing was PBMCs. The receptors derive from a male donor in good health and CMV-seropositive.

The CDR3 nucleotides are TGTGCCAGTAGTTCCCCCCCAGACCGGGGGGCGCTTGGCGGCTACACCTTC. Its translation: CASSSPPDRGALGGYTF. V is TRBV19 and J is TRBJ1-2; D might be TRBD1 (6 bases). The V and J ends lost 5 bases and 8 bases respectively, with 27 bases between them. The CDR3 is 17 amino acids. Germline V lookup: CDR1 LNHDA, CDR2 SQIVND (reference sequence).

This clone was observed a handful of times. J is TRBJ1-1 and V is TRBV5-1, with 7 bases fitting TRBD1. The ends lost 4 bases at V and 1 base at J; junction bases unmatched: 4. Germline V CDR1 and CDR2: SGHRS, YFSETQ. The CDR3 extends over 14 amino acids. The CDR3 DNA sequence: TGCGCCAGCAGCGGGACAGTGGAGAACACTGAAGCTTTCTTT. This sequence encodes CASSGTVENTEAFF. The variable domain in full, with the rest retrieved from reference TRBV5-1 and TRBJ1-1, is KAGVTQTPRYLIKTRGQQVTLSCSPISGHRSVSWYQQTPGQGLQFLFEYFSETQRNKGNFPGRFSGRQFSNSRSEMNVSTLELGDSALYLCASSGTVENTEAFFGQGTRLTVV.

This clone was found a few times. An end of the junction does not agree with germline; a read error may underlie this. The genes are TRBV10-3 and TRBJ2-5; TRBD1 agrees at 10 bases. CDR1 is ENHRY and CDR2 is SYGVKD in the germline V gene. This CDR3 contains 17 residues. CDR3 loop: CASSSGTGVGGQETQYF. The CDR3 nucleotides read TGTGCCAGCAGTTCCGGGACAGGGGTAGGGGGCCAAGAGACCCAGTACTTC.

V gene TRBV11-2 combines with J gene TRBJ1-1; D not resolved. The length of the CDR3 is 14 residues. CDR1 and CDR2 (germline): SGHAT, FQNNGV. V dropped 1 base and J dropped 1 base, with 7 bases sitting between them. For the CDR3, the DNA is TGTGCCAGCAGCTTAGGTCGGGGGAACACTGAAGCTTTCTTT. Translated: CASSLGRGNTEAFF.

This clone has more than one count but fewer than ten. This chain joins TRBV11-2 and TRBJ2-2; no clear D gene. V lost 3 bases and J lost 7, with 9 bases in between. Germline CDR1 SGHAT, CDR2 FQNNGV. There are 13 residues in the CDR3. This chain's CDR3 is CASSFQAFGELFF. For the CDR3, the DNA is TGTGCCAGCAGCTTCCAGGCGTTCGGGGAGCTGTTTTTT.

This clone has more than one count but fewer than ten. CDR3 residues: CASSLSRGLGEQFF. The CDR3 DNA reads as TGCGCCAGCAGCTTAAGCAGGGGGCTCGGTGAGCAGTTCTTC. The chain couples TRBV5-1 to TRBJ2-1, with 8 bases lining up with TRBD1. The CDR3 is 14 residues long. V lost 2 bases, J lost 9 bases, and 7 bases stayed unmatched. CDR1 is SGHRS and CDR2 is YFSETQ in the germline V gene.

The rearrangement joins TRBV2 to TRBJ2-7; D might be TRBD1 (5 bases). CDR1 SNHLY and CDR2 FYNNEI come from the germline V gene. Trimming took 7 bases from V and 3 from J, leaving 13 bases between them. CDR3 length: 13 amino acids. The CDR3 protein is CASTQGTIYEQYF. In DNA form, the CDR3 reads TGTGCCAGCACGCAGGGTACTATCTACGAGCAGTACTTC.

This clone was observed a handful of times. The chain joins TRBV4-1 to TRBJ2-7, with TRBD1 as a possible D gene (5 bases). Trimming stripped 0 bases from V and 1 base from J, with 7 bases between. The CDR3 runs to 14 residues. CDR1 and CDR2 from the germline V gene are MGHRA and YSYEKL. The CDR3 sequence is CASSQDHRSYEQYF. The CDR3 coding sequence is TGCGCCAGCAGCCAAGATCACAGGTCCTACGAGCAGTACTTC.

The genes are TRBV14 and TRBJ1-1, with 8 bases matching TRBD1. With V trimmed by 4 bases and J by 5 bases, 9 bases remained unmatched. The CDR3 has 15 residues. CDR1 and CDR2 from the germline V gene are SGHDN and FVKESK. The DNA for the CDR3 is TGTGCCAGCAGCCCACAGGGGGTATTGTGGACTGAAGCTTTCTTT. Translating gives CASSPQGVLWTEAFF.

The chain combines TRBV19 with TRBJ1-5; D not certain. The CDR3 covers 13 residues. Trimming left V 4 bases short and J 4 bases short, with 8 bases between. In germline, CDR1 is LNHDA, CDR2 SQIVND (reference sequence). The CDR3 spells CASSTRVNQPQHF. The CDR3 bases are TGTGCCAGTAGTACCCGAGTTAATCAGCCCCAGCATTTT. The complete variable domain, with remaining parts taken from reference TRBV19 and TRBJ1-5, reads DGGITQSPKYLFRKEGQNVTLSCEQNLNHDAMYWYRQDPGQGLRLIYYSQIVNDFQKGDIAEGYSVSREKKESFPLTVTSAQKNPTAFYLCASSTRVNQPQHFGDGTRLSIL.